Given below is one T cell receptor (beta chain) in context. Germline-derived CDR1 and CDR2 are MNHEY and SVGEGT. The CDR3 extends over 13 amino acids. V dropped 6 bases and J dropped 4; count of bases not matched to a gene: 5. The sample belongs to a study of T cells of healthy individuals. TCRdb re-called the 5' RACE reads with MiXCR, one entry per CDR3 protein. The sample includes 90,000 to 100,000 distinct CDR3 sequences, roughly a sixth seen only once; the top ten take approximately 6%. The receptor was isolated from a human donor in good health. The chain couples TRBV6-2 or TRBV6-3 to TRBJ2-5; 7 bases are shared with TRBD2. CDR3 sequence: CASSLGTTETQYF. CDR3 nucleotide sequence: TGTGCCAGCAGCCTCGGGACTACAGAGACCCAGTACTTC.